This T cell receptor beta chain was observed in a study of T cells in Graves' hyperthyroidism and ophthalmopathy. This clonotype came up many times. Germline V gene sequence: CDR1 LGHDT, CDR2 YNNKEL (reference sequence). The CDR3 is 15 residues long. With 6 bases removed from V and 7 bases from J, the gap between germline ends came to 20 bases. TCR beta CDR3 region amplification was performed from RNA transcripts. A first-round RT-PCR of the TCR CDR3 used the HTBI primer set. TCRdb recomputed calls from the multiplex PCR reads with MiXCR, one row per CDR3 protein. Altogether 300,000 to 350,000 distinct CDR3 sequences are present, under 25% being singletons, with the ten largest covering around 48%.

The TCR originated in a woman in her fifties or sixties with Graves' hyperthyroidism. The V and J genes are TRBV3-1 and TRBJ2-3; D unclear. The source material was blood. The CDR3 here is CASSRLARGSNTQYF. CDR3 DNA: TGTGCCAGCAGTCGCCTTGCACGTGGTTCGAATACGCAGTATTTT.